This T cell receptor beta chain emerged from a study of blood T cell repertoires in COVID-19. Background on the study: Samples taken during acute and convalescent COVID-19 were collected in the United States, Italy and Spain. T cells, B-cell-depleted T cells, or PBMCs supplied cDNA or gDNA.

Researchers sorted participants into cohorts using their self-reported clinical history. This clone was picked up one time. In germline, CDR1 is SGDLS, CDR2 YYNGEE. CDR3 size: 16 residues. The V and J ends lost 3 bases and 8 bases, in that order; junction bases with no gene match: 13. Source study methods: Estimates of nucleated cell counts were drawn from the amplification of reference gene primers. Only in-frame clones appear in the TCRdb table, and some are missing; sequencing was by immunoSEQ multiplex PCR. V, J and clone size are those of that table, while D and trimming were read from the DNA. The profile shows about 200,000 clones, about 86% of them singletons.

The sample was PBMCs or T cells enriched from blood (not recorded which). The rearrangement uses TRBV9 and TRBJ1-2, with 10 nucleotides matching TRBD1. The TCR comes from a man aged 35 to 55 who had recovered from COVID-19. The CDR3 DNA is TGTGCCAGCAGCGACGCGGGGACAGGGGTAATTGAAGGCTACACCTTC. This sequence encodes CASSDAGTGVIEGYTF.